A single sample is the source of the 21 T cell receptor beta chains below, sequenced in a study of blood T cell repertoires in COVID-19. The repertoire was sequenced with immunoSEQ multiplex PCR; TCRdb's copy has only in-frame clones and lacks some. The table records under 300,000 clones, roughly 84% of them present only once. The sequencing input was peripheral blood. The receptors derive from a middle-aged man who had recovered from COVID-19.

A note on this clone: The sample contains more than one DNA sequence encoding this CDR3. The V and J genes are TRBV27 and TRBJ2-7; 9 positions agree with TRBD1. This CDR3 region has 15 residues. Germline trimming cut 2 bases from V and 3 bases from J; bases unmatched to any gene: 5. The germline CDR1 and CDR2 sequences are MNHEY and SMNVEV (reference sequence). CDR3 nucleotide sequence: TGTGCCAGCAGTTTAACCGGGACAGGGCGCTACGAGCAGTACTTC. Protein sequence: CASSLTGTGRYEQYF.

The chain uses TRBV30 and TRBJ2-7, with 8 bases aligning to TRBD1. With V trimmed by 5 bases and J by 2 bases, 8 bases remained unmatched. The germline gives CDR1 GTSNPN, CDR2 SVGIG (reference sequence). This CDR3 is 14 amino acids long. CDR3 sequence (DNA): TGTGCCTGGTCGACCGGGACAGGAGCCTACGAGCAGTACTTC. Its translation: CAWSTGTGAYEQYF. Using reference TRBV30 and TRBJ2-7 for the parts outside the CDR3, the full variable domain is SQTIHQWPATLVQPVGSPLSLECTVEGTSNPNLYWYRQAAGRGLQLLFYSVGIGQISSEVPQNLSASRPQDRQFILSSKKLLLSDSGFYLCAWSTGTGAYEQYFGPGTRLTVT.

This clone has just a few counts. V gene TRBV6-4 combines with J gene TRBJ1-1; weak D call: TRBD1 (5 bases). Trimming left V 4 bases short and J 2 bases short, with 8 bases between. The V gene's germline CDR1 is MRHNA and CDR2 SNTAGT. The CDR3 loop spans 13 amino acids. The CDR3, as DNA: TGTGCCAGCAGTGCAGGGCCCAACACTGAAGCTTTCTTT. Translating it yields CASSAGPNTEAFF.

The V call is TRBV4-3, the J call TRBJ2-7; weak D call: TRBD2 (5 bases). Germline V gene data show CDR1 as LGHNA and CDR2 as YSLEER. The CDR3 has 14 amino acids. V lost 2 bases to trimming and J lost 2 bases, with 10 bases between them. CDR3 DNA: TGCGCCAGCAGCCAATCGTGGGGAGCCTACGAGCAGTACTTC. Translated, it gives CASSQSWGAYEQYF.

The CDR3 DNA reads TGTGCCAGCAGCTGGAGGGACAGAGCGAACACCGGGGAGCTGTTTTTT. It codes for CASSWRDRANTGELFF. The chain has TRBV7-9 and TRBJ2-2; D is perhaps TRBD1 (7 bases). Looked up from germline, CDR1 is SEHNR and CDR2 is FQNEAQ (reference sequence). V gave up 4 bases and J gave up 0 bases, with 12 bases separating them. CDR3 length equals 16 residues.

The sample holds many counts of this clone. J is TRBJ1-3 and V is TRBV29-1; 7 positions match TRBD1. The CDR3 is 14 residues long. Germline loops: CDR1 SQVTM, CDR2 ANQGSEA. With V trimmed by 4 bases and J by 0 bases, 3 bases remained unmatched. This chain's CDR3 is CSVGGQSSGNTIYF. For the CDR3, the DNA is TGCAGCGTTGGGGGACAGAGCTCTGGAAACACCATATATTTT.

This clone appeared once. V is TRBV7-9 and J is TRBJ2-3, with D uncertain. The V and J ends lost 5 bases and 0 bases respectively, with 9 bases between them. The CDR3 has 14 amino acids. CDR1 is SEHNR, CDR2 FQNEAQ, per germline (reference sequence). Here the CDR3 DNA reads TGTGCCAGCAGCGAGATCTATAGCACAGATACGCAGTATTTT. Residues: CASSEIYSTDTQYF. Drawing the rest from reference TRBV7-9 and TRBJ2-3, the complete variable domain is DTGVSQNPRHKITKRGQNVTFRCDPISEHNRLYWYRQTLGQGPEFLTYFQNEAQLEKSRLLSDRFSAERPKGSFSTLEIQRTEQGDSAMYLCASSEIYSTDTQYFGPGTRLTVL.

The V call is TRBV5-4, the J call TRBJ2-1; 10 nucleotides align to TRBD2. Germline V gene data show CDR1 as SGHNT and CDR2 as YYREEE (reference sequence). There are 16 residues in the CDR3. V dropped 4 bases and J dropped 8; count of bases not matched to a gene: 12. The CDR3 is CASSPASGGPRDEQFF. In DNA, the CDR3 is TGTGCCAGCAGCCCGGCTAGCGGGGGCCCCCGGGATGAGCAGTTCTTC.

The chain recombines TRBV29-1 with TRBJ2-7; TRBD1 matches at 7 bases. CDR1 is SQVTM and CDR2 is ANQGSEA in the germline V gene. The J segment lost 0 bases and the V segment lost 4 bases, leaving 9 bases of the junction unmatched. This CDR3 region has 15 residues. DNA for the CDR3: TGCAGCGTTGGCCCAGGGGGTCCCAGCTCCTACGAGCAGTACTTC. Encoded protein: CSVGPGGPSSYEQYF.

The chain carries TRBV15 and TRBJ1-1; 10 bases fit TRBD1. Germline values: CDR1 LNHNV, CDR2 YYDKDF (reference sequence). The CDR3 is 13 residues long. V lost 5 bases, J lost 3 bases, and 0 bases stayed unmatched. CDR3 bases: TGTGCCACCAGCGGGACAGGGGACACTGAAGCTTTCTTT. It codes for CATSGTGDTEAFF. Full variable domain (outside the CDR3, taken from reference TRBV15 and TRBJ1-1): DAMVIQNPRYQVTQFGKPVTLSCSQTLNHNVMYWYQQKSSQAPKLLFHYYDKDFNNEADTPDNFQSRRPNTSFCFLDIRSPGLGDTAMYLCATSGTGDTEAFFGQGTRLTVV.

This clone was recorded once. The V call is TRBV5-1, the J call TRBJ2-3, with 11 bases matching TRBD2. With 0 bases clipped from V and 0 bases from J, the junction kept 0 bases outside the gene matches. The germline V gene has CDR1 SGHRS and CDR2 YFSETQ. The CDR3 loop spans 16 amino acids. The CDR3 sequence: CASSLGLAGSTDTQYF. CDR3 nucleotides: TGCGCCAGCAGCTTGGGACTAGCGGGGAGCACAGATACGCAGTATTTT.

The chain carries TRBV14 and TRBJ2-3; D is unclear. The germline V and J ends were trimmed by 4 bases and 0 bases, with 17 bases remaining between them. Per the germline V gene, CDR1 is SGHDN and CDR2 is FVKESK. The CDR3 sequence is 17 residues long. The CDR3 loop is CASSPRLGGTSTDTQYF. DNA for the CDR3: TGTGCCAGCAGCCCCCGTCTCGGCGGAACTAGCACAGATACGCAGTATTTT.

The chain has TRBV5-1 and TRBJ1-2; unclear D gene. Germline V gene sequence: CDR1 SGHRS, CDR2 YFSETQ. The CDR3 covers 13 residues. Trimming cost V 5 bases and J 4 bases, with 12 bases left between them. CDR3 sequence (DNA): TGCGCCAGCAGGACCTCCGAGGGCTATGGCTACACCTTC. This gives the protein CASRTSEGYGYTF.

The genes are TRBV7-2 and TRBJ1-5; D is undetermined. This CDR3 region has 15 residues. Germline V lookup: CDR1 SGHTA, CDR2 FQGNSA. V gave up 0 bases and J gave up 6 bases, with 12 bases separating them. The CDR3 DNA reads TGTGCCAGCAGCTTAGCGGTATATGAGGGTCAGCCCCAGCATTTT. Its protein product is CASSLAVYEGQPQHF.

This clone was found a few times. The V gene is TRBV27, the J gene TRBJ2-7; TRBD2 aligns across 11 bases. Trimming took 6 bases from V and 7 from J; bases not matched to a gene: 11. The CDR3 totals 15 residues. Germline V gene sequence: CDR1 MNHEY, CDR2 SMNVEV (reference sequence). The CDR3 bases are TGTGCCAGCAGAACCACTCTAGCGGGAGGAAGAGAGCAGTACTTC. Translation gives CASRTTLAGGREQYF.

This clone came up once. This chain uses TRBV9 with TRBJ2-7, with 11 positions matching TRBD2. This CDR3 has 17 residues. Germline V lookup: CDR1 SGDLS, CDR2 YYNGEE. Unmatched junction bases numbered 13, after V lost 3 bases and J lost 5 bases. CDR3 sequence reads: CASSAGTGLAVLDEQYF. DNA for the CDR3: TGTGCCAGCAGCGCGGGCACGGGACTAGCGGTTTTGGACGAGCAGTACTTC.

The chain uses TRBV7-9 and TRBJ1-2, with D unresolved. Germline V gene data show CDR1 as SEHNR and CDR2 as FQNEAQ (reference sequence). The CDR3 length is 12 residues. V lost 3 bases and J lost 7, with 9 bases in between. CDR3 sequence reads: CASSFGGLGYTF. In DNA, the CDR3 is TGTGCCAGCAGCTTCGGTGGTCTTGGCTACACCTTC.

The rearrangement links TRBV30 to TRBJ2-2; 12 bases map to TRBD2. The V gene end was trimmed by 4 bases and the J gene end by 5 bases; junction bases not matched to a gene: 5. This CDR3 is built from 15 residues. Germline CDR1 is GTSNPN and CDR2 is SVGIG (reference sequence). In DNA form, the CDR3 reads TGTGCCTGGAACCTACTAGCGGGGGGAACCGGGGAGCTGTTTTTT. This sequence encodes CAWNLLAGGTGELFF.

The rearrangement uses TRBV24-1 and TRBJ2-3, with TRBD1 matching over 7 bases. Germline CDR1 reads KGHDR; CDR2 reads SFDVKD. The CDR3 length is 16 residues. The V segment lost 4 bases and the J segment 1 base; nucleotides outside the gene matches: 7. The CDR3 DNA reads as TGTGCCACCAGTGACCGCCTCGGACAGGGCACAGATACGCAGTATTTT. Protein: CATSDRLGQGTDTQYF.

As regards this clone: The same CDR3 is also encoded by other DNA sequences in this sample. This chain uses TRBV11-2 with TRBJ2-7, with D possibly TRBD2 on 5 matching bases. Germline-derived CDR1 and CDR2 are SGHAT and FQNNGV. The CDR3 covers 14 residues. Trimming removed 1 base from V and 2 bases from J, with 9 bases in between. CDR3 in DNA: TGTGCCAGCAGCTTAGTGGACTCCGCCTACGAGCAGTACTTC. Translated: CASSLVDSAYEQYF.

The chain combines TRBV20-1 with TRBJ1-2; D may be TRBD1 (5 bases). The CDR3 covers 12 residues. V was shortened by 3 bases and J by 6 bases, with 11 bases between the two germline ends. Per germline, CDR1 DFQATT and CDR2 SNEGSKA (reference sequence). The chain's CDR3 is CSASAGGNGYTF. In nucleotides, the CDR3 is TGCAGTGCTAGTGCGGGGGGGAATGGCTACACCTTC.